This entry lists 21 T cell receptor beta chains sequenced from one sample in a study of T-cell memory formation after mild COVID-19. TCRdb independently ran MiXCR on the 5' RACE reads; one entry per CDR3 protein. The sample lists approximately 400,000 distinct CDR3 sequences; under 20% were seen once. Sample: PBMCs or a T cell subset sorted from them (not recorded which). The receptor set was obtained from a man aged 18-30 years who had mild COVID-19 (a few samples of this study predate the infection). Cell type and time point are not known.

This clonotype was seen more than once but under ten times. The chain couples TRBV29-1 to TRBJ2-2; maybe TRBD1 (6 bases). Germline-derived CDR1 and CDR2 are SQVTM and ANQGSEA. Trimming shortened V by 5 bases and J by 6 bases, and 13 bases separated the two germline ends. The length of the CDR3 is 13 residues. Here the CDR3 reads CSVTRTVPGELFF. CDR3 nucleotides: TGCAGCGTTACCCGGACAGTCCCCGGGGAGCTGTTTTTT.

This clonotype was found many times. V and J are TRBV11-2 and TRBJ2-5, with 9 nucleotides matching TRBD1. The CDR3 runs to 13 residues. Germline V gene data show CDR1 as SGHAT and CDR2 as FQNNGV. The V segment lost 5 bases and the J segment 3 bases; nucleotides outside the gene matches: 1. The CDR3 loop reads CASSRDREETQYF. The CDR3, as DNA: TGTGCCAGCAGCCGGGACAGGGAAGAGACCCAGTACTTC.

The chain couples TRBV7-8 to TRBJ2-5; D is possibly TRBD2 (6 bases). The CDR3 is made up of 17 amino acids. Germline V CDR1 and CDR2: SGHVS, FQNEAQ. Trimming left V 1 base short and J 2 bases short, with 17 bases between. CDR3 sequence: CASSLGRDLGGQETQYF. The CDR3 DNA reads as TGTGCCAGCAGCTTAGGGCGGGATTTAGGAGGGCAAGAGACCCAGTACTTC.

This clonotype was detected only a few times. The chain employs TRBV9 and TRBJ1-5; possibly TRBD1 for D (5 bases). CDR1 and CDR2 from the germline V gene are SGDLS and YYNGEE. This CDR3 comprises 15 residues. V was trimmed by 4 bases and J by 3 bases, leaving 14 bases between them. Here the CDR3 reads CASSPSGGPNQPQHF. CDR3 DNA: TGTGCCAGCAGCCCCAGTGGGGGTCCCAATCAGCCCCAGCATTTT.

The CDR3 region has the DNA TGTGCCAGCAGCCCTAATGGAGCGAGCTCCTACGAGCAGTACTTC. Protein sequence: CASSPNGASSYEQYF. The chain joins TRBV6-2 or TRBV6-3 to TRBJ2-7, with D unresolved. Germline lookup yields CDR1 MNHEY and CDR2 SVGEGT. This CDR3 is 15 amino acids long. Trimming took 6 bases from V and 0 from J, leaving 15 bases between them.

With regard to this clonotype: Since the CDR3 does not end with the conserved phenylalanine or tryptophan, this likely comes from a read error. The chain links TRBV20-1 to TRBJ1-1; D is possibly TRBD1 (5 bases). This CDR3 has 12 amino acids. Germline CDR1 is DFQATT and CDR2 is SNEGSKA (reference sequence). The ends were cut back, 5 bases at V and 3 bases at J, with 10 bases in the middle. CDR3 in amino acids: CSAEGHYTEAFL. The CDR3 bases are TGCAGTGCTGAGGGGCACTACACTGAAGCTTTCCTT.

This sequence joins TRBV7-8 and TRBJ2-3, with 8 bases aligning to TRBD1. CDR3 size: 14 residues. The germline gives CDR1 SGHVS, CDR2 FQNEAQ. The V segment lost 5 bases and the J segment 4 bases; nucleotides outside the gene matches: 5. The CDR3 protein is CASSPGGFSDTQYF. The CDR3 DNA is TGTGCCAGCAGCCCAGGGGGCTTTTCAGATACGCAGTATTTT. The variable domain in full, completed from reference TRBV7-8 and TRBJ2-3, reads GAGVSQSPRYKVAKRGQDVALRCDPISGHVSLFWYQQALGQGPEFLTYFQNEAQLDKSGLPSDRFFAERPEGSVSTLKIQRTQQEDSAVYLCASSPGGFSDTQYFGPGTRLTVL.

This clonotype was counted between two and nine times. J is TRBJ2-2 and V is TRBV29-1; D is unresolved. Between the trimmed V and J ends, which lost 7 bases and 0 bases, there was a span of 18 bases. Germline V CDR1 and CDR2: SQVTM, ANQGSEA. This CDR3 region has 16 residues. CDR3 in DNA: TGCAGCGGCCTCGTGCAAGGCCTAGCGAACACCGGGGAGCTGTTTTTT. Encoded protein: CSGLVQGLANTGELFF.

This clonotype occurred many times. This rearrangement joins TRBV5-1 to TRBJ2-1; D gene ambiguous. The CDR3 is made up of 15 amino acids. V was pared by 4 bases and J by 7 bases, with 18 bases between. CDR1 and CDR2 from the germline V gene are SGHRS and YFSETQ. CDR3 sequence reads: CASSTDRNPGNEQFF. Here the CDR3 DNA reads TGCGCCAGCAGCACAGACCGGAACCCCGGGAATGAGCAGTTCTTC.

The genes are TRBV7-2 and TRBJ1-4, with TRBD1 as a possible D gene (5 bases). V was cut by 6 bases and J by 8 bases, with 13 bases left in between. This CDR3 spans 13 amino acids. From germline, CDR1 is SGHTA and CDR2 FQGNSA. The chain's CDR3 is CASRSGGSEKLFF. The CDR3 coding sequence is TGTGCCAGCAGATCGGGGGGGAGCGAAAAACTGTTTTTT.

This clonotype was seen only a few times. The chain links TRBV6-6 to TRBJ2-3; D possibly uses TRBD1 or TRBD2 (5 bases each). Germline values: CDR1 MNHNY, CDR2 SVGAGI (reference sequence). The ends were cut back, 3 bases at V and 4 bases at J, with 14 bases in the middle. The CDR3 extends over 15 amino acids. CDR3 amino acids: CASSYRGPSADTQYF. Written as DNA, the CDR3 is TGTGCCAGCAGTTATAGGGGACCCAGCGCAGATACGCAGTATTTT.

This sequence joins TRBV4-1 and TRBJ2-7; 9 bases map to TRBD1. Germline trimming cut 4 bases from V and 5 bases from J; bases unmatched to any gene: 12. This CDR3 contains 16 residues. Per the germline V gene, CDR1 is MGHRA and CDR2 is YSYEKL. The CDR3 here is CASSRRTGAGGNEQYV. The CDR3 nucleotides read TGCGCCAGCAGCCGACGGACAGGGGCGGGTGGAAACGAGCAGTACGTC.

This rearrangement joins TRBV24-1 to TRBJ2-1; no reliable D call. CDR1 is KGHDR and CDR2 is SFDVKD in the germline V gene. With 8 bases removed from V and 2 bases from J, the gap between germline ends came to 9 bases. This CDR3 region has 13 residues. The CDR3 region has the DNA TGTGCCACCACCGGCCCCCCCTACAATGAGCAGTTCTTC. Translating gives CATTGPPYNEQFF.

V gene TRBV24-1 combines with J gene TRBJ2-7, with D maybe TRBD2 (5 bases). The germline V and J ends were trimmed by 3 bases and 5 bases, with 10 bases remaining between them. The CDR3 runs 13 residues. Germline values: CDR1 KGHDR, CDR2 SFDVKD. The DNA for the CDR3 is TGTGCCACCAGTGATCACGGGGTCCACGAGCAGTACGTC. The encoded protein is CATSDHGVHEQYV.

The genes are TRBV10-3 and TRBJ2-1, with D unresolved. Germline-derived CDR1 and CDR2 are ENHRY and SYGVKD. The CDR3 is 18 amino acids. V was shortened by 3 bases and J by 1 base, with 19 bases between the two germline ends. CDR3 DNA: TGTGCCATCAGTGACCCCTCCTCCAGCGCCCTATCCTACAATGAGCAGTTCTTC. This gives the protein CAISDPSSSALSYNEQFF.

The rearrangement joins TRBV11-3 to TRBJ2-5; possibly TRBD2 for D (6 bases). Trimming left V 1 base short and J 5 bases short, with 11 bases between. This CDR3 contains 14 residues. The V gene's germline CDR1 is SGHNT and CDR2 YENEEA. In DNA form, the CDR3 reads TGTGCCAGCAGCTTAGGACGGGAGTCGGAGACCCAGTACTTC. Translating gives CASSLGRESETQYF.

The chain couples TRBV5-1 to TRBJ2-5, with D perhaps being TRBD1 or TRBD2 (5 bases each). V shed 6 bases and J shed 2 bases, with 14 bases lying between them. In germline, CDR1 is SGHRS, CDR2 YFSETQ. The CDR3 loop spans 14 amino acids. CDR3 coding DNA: TGCGCCAGCACTCGGGGCACGCATCAAGAGACCCAGTACTTC. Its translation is CASTRGTHQETQYF. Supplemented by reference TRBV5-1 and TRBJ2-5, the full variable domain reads KAGVTQTPRYLIKTRGQQVTLSCSPISGHRSVSWYQQTPGQGLQFLFEYFSETQRNKGNFPGRFSGRQFSNSRSEMNVSTLELGDSALYLCASTRGTHQETQYFGPGTRLLVL.

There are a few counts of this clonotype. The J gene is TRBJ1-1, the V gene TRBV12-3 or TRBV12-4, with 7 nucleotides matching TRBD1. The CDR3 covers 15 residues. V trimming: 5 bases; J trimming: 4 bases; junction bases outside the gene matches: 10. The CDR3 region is CASSPQGRGVTEAFF. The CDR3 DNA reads TGTGCCAGCAGTCCGCAGGGCAGGGGGGTCACTGAAGCTTTCTTT.

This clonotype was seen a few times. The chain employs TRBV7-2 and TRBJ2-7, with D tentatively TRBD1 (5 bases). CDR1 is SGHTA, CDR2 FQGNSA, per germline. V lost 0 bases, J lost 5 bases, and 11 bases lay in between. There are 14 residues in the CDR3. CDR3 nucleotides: TGTGCCAGCAGCTTAGCGCTCAGGGTCAACGAGCAGTACTTC. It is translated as CASSLALRVNEQYF.

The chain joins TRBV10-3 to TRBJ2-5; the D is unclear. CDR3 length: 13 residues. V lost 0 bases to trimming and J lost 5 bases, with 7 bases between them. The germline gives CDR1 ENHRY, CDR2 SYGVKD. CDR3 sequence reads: CAISESVGETQYF. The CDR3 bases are TGTGCCATCAGTGAGTCGGTTGGGGAGACCCAGTACTTC.

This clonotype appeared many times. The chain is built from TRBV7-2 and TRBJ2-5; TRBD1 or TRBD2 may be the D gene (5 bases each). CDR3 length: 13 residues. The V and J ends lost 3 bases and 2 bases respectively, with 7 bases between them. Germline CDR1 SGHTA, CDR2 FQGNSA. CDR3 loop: CASSFGGQETQYF. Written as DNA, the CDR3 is TGTGCCAGCAGCTTTGGGGGACAAGAGACCCAGTACTTC.